A selection of T cell receptor beta chains follows, all from one sample in a study of T cell repertoires in cytomegalovirus infection. For these TCRs, the target antigens are not known. TCRdb fed the reads into MiXCR, producing one record per CDR3 protein. The table shows roughly 920,000 distinct CDR3 sequences, with under 40% occurring only once. The source material was cultured CD8+ T cells from PBMCs, sampled from culture after CMV antigen stimulation. Receptors were obtained from a human donor in good health (CMV status not recorded). Some clones in this sample may be carry-over from other donors' samples. Each CDR3 is given without its conserved first and last residue. Each record gives: J gene, D gene, V gene, CDR3 protein. The D gene is left open where the match is weak.

j_gene: TRBJ1-5; d_gene: NA; v_gene: TRBV6-2/TRBV6-3; CDR3aa: ASSYTADNQPQH
j_gene: TRBJ2-5; d_gene: TRBD2; v_gene: TRBV12-3/TRBV12-4; CDR3aa: ASSSIGVAGDQETQY
j_gene: TRBJ2-2; d_gene: TRBD1; v_gene: TRBV10-2; CDR3aa: ASILDRAPGELF
j_gene: TRBJ2-3; d_gene: NA; v_gene: TRBV19; CDR3aa: ASSATIPPDTQY
j_gene: TRBJ2-4; d_gene: NA; v_gene: TRBV7-6; CDR3aa: ASSRETQVNIQY
j_gene: TRBJ1-2; d_gene: NA; v_gene: TRBV2; CDR3aa: ATQWGEGGYT
j_gene: TRBJ2-1; d_gene: NA; v_gene: TRBV10-3; CDR3aa: AVSSGTGTYNEQF
j_gene: TRBJ2-1; d_gene: NA; v_gene: TRBV7-9; CDR3aa: ASSVRGRDEQF
j_gene: TRBJ1-1; d_gene: TRBD1; v_gene: TRBV15; CDR3aa: ATSTKRQGVAF
j_gene: TRBJ2-3; d_gene: NA; v_gene: TRBV7-9; CDR3aa: ASTVKGKGTDTQY
j_gene: TRBJ2-5; d_gene: NA; v_gene: TRBV7-9; CDR3aa: ASSLAWVGETQY
j_gene: TRBJ1-1; d_gene: TRBD1; v_gene: TRBV27; CDR3aa: ASSLGGRGNIGTEAF
j_gene: TRBJ1-5; d_gene: NA; v_gene: TRBV25-1; CDR3aa: ASRSRVPGPPGHQPQH
j_gene: TRBJ2-2; d_gene: TRBD1; v_gene: TRBV9; CDR3aa: ASSQGAAGELF
j_gene: TRBJ1-4; d_gene: NA; v_gene: TRBV12-3/TRBV12-4; CDR3aa: ASSYDRVEEKLF
j_gene: TRBJ2-1; d_gene: NA; v_gene: TRBV7-2; CDR3aa: ASSLAATSNEQF
j_gene: TRBJ2-2; d_gene: TRBD2; v_gene: TRBV11-3; CDR3aa: ASSVGLAGTTGELF
j_gene: TRBJ2-3; d_gene: TRBD1; v_gene: TRBV7-9; CDR3aa: ASRRQGSTDTQY
j_gene: TRBJ1-5; d_gene: TRBD1; v_gene: TRBV7-9; CDR3aa: ASSPDRDGGSNQPQH
j_gene: TRBJ2-2; d_gene: NA; v_gene: TRBV6-2/TRBV6-3; CDR3aa: ASSYWYSSTAEELF
j_gene: TRBJ2-1; d_gene: NA; v_gene: TRBV7-9; CDR3aa: ASSKGHTIDYNEQF
j_gene: TRBJ2-1; d_gene: TRBD2; v_gene: TRBV4-3; CDR3aa: ASSHSSGADEQF
j_gene: TRBJ2-5; d_gene: TRBD1; v_gene: TRBV6-6; CDR3aa: ASSYSGTGYY
j_gene: TRBJ2-3; d_gene: NA; v_gene: TRBV15; CDR3aa: ATSSRGPGISSTDTQY
j_gene: TRBJ1-1; d_gene: NA; v_gene: TRBV2; CDR3aa: ATHSARGAF
j_gene: TRBJ2-7; d_gene: TRBD1; v_gene: TRBV6-6; CDR3aa: ASSHPETGGSEQY
j_gene: TRBJ2-1; d_gene: TRBD2; v_gene: TRBV27; CDR3aa: ASSPGTSGFKGGEQF
j_gene: TRBJ2-3; d_gene: TRBD2; v_gene: TRBV4-3; CDR3aa: ASSQDSGGSTDTQY
j_gene: TRBJ2-3; d_gene: NA; v_gene: TRBV6-1; CDR3aa: ASSEGWRTDTQY
j_gene: TRBJ2-1; d_gene: TRBD1; v_gene: TRBV20-1; CDR3aa: SAGPTDRGLEQF
j_gene: TRBJ2-2; d_gene: NA; v_gene: TRBV7-2; CDR3aa: ASSYGLTGELF
j_gene: TRBJ2-3; d_gene: NA; v_gene: TRBV6-2/TRBV6-3; CDR3aa: ASTITPRYTQY
j_gene: TRBJ2-1; d_gene: TRBD1; v_gene: TRBV6-1; CDR3aa: ASRFRDRSYNEQF
j_gene: TRBJ2-2; d_gene: NA; v_gene: TRBV7-4; CDR3aa: ASSPGSVGTNTGELF
j_gene: TRBJ2-5; d_gene: TRBD1; v_gene: TRBV13; CDR3aa: ASSGQGVTQETQY